A selection of T cell receptor beta chains follows, all from one sample in a study of graft-versus-host responses after intestinal transplantation. Their recognized antigens are unknown. Using immunoSEQ multiplex PCR, the repertoire was profiled, and TCRdb retains in-frame clones only, with some absent. The sample yields around 100,000 clones, roughly 87% seen once. This specimen was unstimulated CD4+ T cells sorted from spleen or lymph node cells, taken before transplant. The receptors derive from a human donor who was the organ donor for an intestinal transplant. CDR3s leave out the opening cysteine and the closing phenylalanine or tryptophan.

CDR3aa: ASSEFSGLAGETDTQY
j_gene: TRBJ2-3
v_gene: TRBV2
len: 16

CDR3aa: ASSLGQGDGYT
j_gene: TRBJ1-2
v_gene: TRBV18
len: 11

CDR3aa: ASTFSLGGPNQPQH
j_gene: TRBJ1-5
v_gene: TRBV28
len: 14

CDR3aa: SVAVGPLNQPQH
j_gene: TRBJ1-5
v_gene: TRBV29-1
len: 12

CDR3aa: ASRDRDRVENGYT
j_gene: TRBJ1-2
v_gene: TRBV5-4
len: 13

CDR3aa: ASKETGGHYGYT
j_gene: TRBJ1-2
v_gene: TRBV19
len: 12

CDR3aa: ATHSGGSYNEQF
j_gene: TRBJ2-1
v_gene: TRBV6-1
len: 12

CDR3aa: ASISQGGNYGYT
j_gene: TRBJ1-2
v_gene: TRBV19
len: 12

CDR3aa: ASSLAGLAGSKETQY
j_gene: TRBJ2-5
v_gene: TRBV5-1
len: 15

CDR3aa: ASSLGAAALGGNGYT
j_gene: TRBJ1-2
v_gene: TRBV5-1
len: 15

CDR3aa: ASSLGTWGNEQF
j_gene: TRBJ2-1
v_gene: TRBV27
len: 12

CDR3aa: ASSGLAGQGKGSGYGYT
j_gene: TRBJ1-2
v_gene: TRBV9
len: 17

CDR3aa: ASNPTGSHQPQH
j_gene: TRBJ1-5
v_gene: TRBV19
len: 12

CDR3aa: ASSPGGGQETQY
j_gene: TRBJ2-5
v_gene: TRBV11-3
len: 12

CDR3aa: ASSYYRGRDTEAF
j_gene: TRBJ1-1
v_gene: TRBV5-6
len: 13

CDR3aa: ASSRWGIGGGQF
j_gene: TRBJ2-1
v_gene: TRBV14
len: 12

CDR3aa: ASSFIRGSSYSPLH
j_gene: TRBJ1-6
v_gene: TRBV28
len: 14

CDR3aa: ASSIAGDGYTQY
j_gene: TRBJ2-3
v_gene: TRBV19
len: 12

CDR3aa: ASSLLGLGQETQY
j_gene: TRBJ2-5
v_gene: TRBV6-5
len: 13

CDR3aa: ASSFGLSSYNEQF
j_gene: TRBJ2-1
v_gene: TRBV27
len: 13

CDR3aa: ASSPSPDIFYGYT
j_gene: TRBJ1-2
v_gene: TRBV5-1
len: 13

CDR3aa: ASSLTGTDRPFSGNTIY
j_gene: TRBJ1-3
v_gene: TRBV7-3
len: 17

CDR3aa: ASSLRQDSGGAGDTQY
j_gene: TRBJ2-3
v_gene: TRBV4-2
len: 16

CDR3aa: ASSERGGGKLF
j_gene: TRBJ1-4
v_gene: TRBV6-1
len: 11

CDR3aa: ASTASGGRIQETQY
j_gene: TRBJ2-5
v_gene: TRBV2
len: 14

CDR3aa: ASSQDRPGNTIY
j_gene: TRBJ1-3
v_gene: TRBV5-1
len: 12

CDR3aa: ASSLGPRVPEKLF
j_gene: TRBJ1-4
v_gene: TRBV5-4
len: 13

CDR3aa: ASSYSGTADTEAF
j_gene: TRBJ1-1
v_gene: TRBV6-5
len: 13

CDR3aa: ASSERGGAYEQY
j_gene: TRBJ2-7
v_gene: TRBV6-1
len: 12

CDR3aa: ASSGGEGRSYEQY
j_gene: TRBJ2-7
v_gene: TRBV6-1
len: 13

CDR3aa: ASSSGVGATNEKLF
j_gene: TRBJ1-4
v_gene: TRBV5-1
len: 14

CDR3aa: ASRNTGTDTQY
j_gene: TRBJ2-3
v_gene: TRBV5-5
len: 11

CDR3aa: AWSVRGQGHSPLH
j_gene: TRBJ1-6
v_gene: TRBV30
len: 13

CDR3aa: ASSLVRGTSGGELF
j_gene: TRBJ2-2
v_gene: TRBV5-1
len: 14

CDR3aa: ASSPSGGTYEQY
j_gene: TRBJ2-7
v_gene: TRBV7-9
len: 12